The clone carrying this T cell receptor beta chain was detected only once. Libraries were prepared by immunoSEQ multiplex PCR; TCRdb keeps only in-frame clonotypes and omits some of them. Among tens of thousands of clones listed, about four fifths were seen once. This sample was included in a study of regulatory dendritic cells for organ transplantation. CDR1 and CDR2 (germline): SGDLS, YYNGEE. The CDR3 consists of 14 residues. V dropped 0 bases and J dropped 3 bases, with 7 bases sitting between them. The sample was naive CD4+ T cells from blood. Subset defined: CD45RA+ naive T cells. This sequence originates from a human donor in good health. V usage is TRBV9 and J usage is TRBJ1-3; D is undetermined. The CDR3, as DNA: TGTGCCAGCAGCGTAGCCGTCGGTGGAAACACCATATATTTT. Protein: CASSVAVGGNTIYF.